This T cell receptor beta chain is from a study of technical replicates of blood from several donors. There are 13 residues in the CDR3. Germline CDR1 is MDHEN and CDR2 is SYDVKM. The V end lost 0 bases, the J end lost 7 bases, and 10 bases lay between the germline ends. Profiled with immunoSEQ multiplex PCR; TCRdb holds only in-frame clones, not every one. The sample holds fewer than 100,000 clones; approximately 94% are singletons and the top ten take 0.2% to 0.25%. Sequenced input: T cells isolated from PBMCs. The chain recombines TRBV28 with TRBJ2-7; D is possibly TRBD1 (6 bases). This TCR derives from a human donor in good health. Written as DNA, the CDR3 is TGTGCCAGCAGTTTATGGGGGGCTGGGGAGCAGTACTTC. Its protein is CASSLWGAGEQYF.